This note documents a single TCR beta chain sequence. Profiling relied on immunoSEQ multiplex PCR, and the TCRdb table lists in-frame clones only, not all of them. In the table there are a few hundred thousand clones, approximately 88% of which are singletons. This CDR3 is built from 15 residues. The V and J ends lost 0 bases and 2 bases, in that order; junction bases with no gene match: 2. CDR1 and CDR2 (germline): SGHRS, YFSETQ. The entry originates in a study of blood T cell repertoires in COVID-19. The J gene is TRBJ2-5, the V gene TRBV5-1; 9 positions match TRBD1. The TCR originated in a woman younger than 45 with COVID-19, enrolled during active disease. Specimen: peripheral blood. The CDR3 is CASSLGGQGQETQYF. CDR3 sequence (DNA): TGCGCCAGCAGCTTGGGAGGACAGGGGCAAGAGACCCAGTACTTC.